This TCR beta chain came from a study of beta chain features in type 1 diabetes. Since all of the isolated RNA was reverse transcribed, expressed TCRB transcripts were what got sequenced. Here immunoSEQ multiplex PCR was the method, and the copy in TCRdb shows in-frame clones only, minus some. The table lists 500,000 to 800,000 clones, around 12% of them singletons. Every sorted population was more than 98% pure. Of note for this clone: Antigen: not known.

Study outcomes and limitations: Patients with Type 1 diabetes showed moderately but significantly shorter TCRB CDR3s in all four CD4+ subsets.

Trimming pared 4 bases from V and 8 bases from J, leaving 25 bases between. Germline V gene sequence: CDR1 SGDLS, CDR2 YYNGEE. The length of the CDR3 is 17 residues. The clonotype comes from a young man with type 1 diabetes. Sequencing was done on a sample of naive CD4+ T cells from blood. This chain connects TRBV9 to TRBJ1-5; D is perhaps TRBD1 (6 bases). The CDR3, as DNA: TGTGCCAGCAGCTCGCGAGATGGATCGGGGGGCTATGAGCCCCAGCATTTT. This sequence encodes CASSSRDGSGGYEPQHF.